Following are 27 T cell receptor beta chains from one sample sequenced in a study of shared clonotypes between healthy human individuals. Some clones are missing from TCRdb's copy, which holds only in-frame ones; the method was immunoSEQ multiplex PCR. The profile shows about 1.4 million clones, more than 95% of them singletons. The sequencing input was naive CD4+ T cells sorted from blood. As for subset: CD45RA+ positively selected. These receptors came from a man under 40 in good health.

This chain joins TRBV29-1 and TRBJ2-7, with a tentative D call TRBD2 (5 bases). From germline, CDR1 is SQVTM and CDR2 ANQGSEA. With 7 bases removed from V and 4 bases from J, the gap between germline ends came to 17 bases. The CDR3 is made up of 13 amino acids. This chain's CDR3 is CSGKLGPSYEQYF. For the CDR3, the DNA is TGCAGCGGTAAACTAGGGCCTTCATACGAGCAGTACTTC.

The V and J genes are TRBV21-1 and TRBJ2-3; the table gives TRBD1 as D, unverified against the DNA. TRBV21-1 is termed a pseudogene. CDR3 length: 14 amino acids. CDR3 nucleotide sequence: TGTGCCAGCAGCAAGGCACAGGGGAGACAAGAAAAGTATTTT. It encodes CASSKAQGRQEKYF.

The CDR3 here is CASSPGDQSSPGKYF. In DNA, the CDR3 is TGTGCCAGCAGCCCTGGGGACCAATCCTCACCCGGGAAGTACTTC. V and J are TRBV7-9 and TRBJ2-7; D is possibly TRBD1 or TRBD2 (5 bases each). V lost 5 bases and J 11 bases, leaving 25 bases between the germline ends. Germline assignment: CDR1 SEHNR and CDR2 FQNEAQ (reference sequence). The CDR3 runs 15 residues.

V and J are TRBV28 and TRBJ2-3; 9 bases match TRBD1. CDR1 MDHEN and CDR2 SYDVKM come from the germline V gene. V gave up 5 bases and J gave up 7 bases; unmatched junction bases: 10. The CDR3 loop spans 15 amino acids. The CDR3 protein is CASSASGTGRNTQYF. The DNA of the CDR3 is TGTGCCAGCAGTGCATCCGGGACAGGGAGGAATACGCAGTATTTT.

This chain connects TRBV19 to TRBJ2-2; D possibly corresponds to TRBD1 (6 bases). The CDR3 loop spans 14 amino acids. Germline lookup yields CDR1 LNHDA and CDR2 SQIVND (reference sequence). V gave up 2 bases and J gave up 6 bases, with 10 bases separating them. CDR3 protein: CASSIRGWAGELFF. CDR3 DNA: TGTGCCAGTAGTATAAGGGGGTGGGCCGGGGAGCTGTTTTTT.

The V call is TRBV9, the J call TRBJ2-3; 12 positions agree with TRBD2. This CDR3 has 15 amino acids. Losses at the gene ends were 3 bases for V and 5 bases for J; bases not matched to a gene: 4. CDR1 and CDR2 (germline): SGDLS, YYNGEE. CDR3 bases: TGTGCCAGCAGCGCCACGACTAGCGGGGGAGATACGCAGTATTTT. This codes for CASSATTSGGDTQYF.

V usage is TRBV14 and J usage is TRBJ2-1; D is ambiguous. This CDR3 is 13 amino acids long. Trimming left V 3 bases short and J 6 bases short, with 9 bases between. CDR1 and CDR2 from the germline V gene are SGHDN and FVKESK. The CDR3 is CASSQERTNEQFF. Here the CDR3 DNA reads TGTGCCAGCAGCCAGGAACGGACCAATGAGCAGTTCTTC.

This rearrangement joins TRBV2 to TRBJ1-5, with D possibly TRBD1 on 6 matching bases. The V and J ends lost 4 bases and 7 bases respectively, with 11 bases between them. This CDR3 has 13 amino acids. Germline V gene data show CDR1 as SNHLY and CDR2 as FYNNEI. Here the CDR3 reads CASSGEGEQPQHF. For the CDR3, the DNA is TGTGCCAGCAGTGGGGAGGGGGAACAGCCCCAGCATTTT.

The chain links TRBV6-5 to TRBJ1-4, with D perhaps matching TRBD1 (5 bases). Germline V CDR1 and CDR2: MNHEY, SVGAGI. The ends were cut back, 8 bases at V and 8 bases at J, with 15 bases in the middle. The CDR3 spans 13 residues. CDR3 region: CASSRDPGEKLFF. The CDR3 DNA reads as TGTGCCAGCTCCCGGGACCCGGGGGAAAAACTGTTTTTT.

The genes are TRBV5-1 and TRBJ2-1; 13 nucleotides line up with TRBD2. V dropped 3 bases and J dropped 9; count of bases not matched to a gene: 6. The CDR3 covers 15 residues. The germline CDR1 and CDR2 sequences are SGHRS and YFSETQ. Written as DNA, the CDR3 is TGCGCCAGCAGCTCAGGACTAGCGGGAGTAGGTGAGCAGTTCTTC. It codes for CASSSGLAGVGEQFF.

The chain employs TRBV2 and TRBJ1-1, with unresolved D. With 5 bases removed from V and 7 bases from J, the gap between germline ends came to 14 bases. From germline, CDR1 is SNHLY and CDR2 FYNNEI. CDR3 length: 13 amino acids. Here the CDR3 DNA reads TGTGCCAGCAGTACCGACGTTAGGAATGAAGCTTTCTTT. This encodes CASSTDVRNEAFF.

The chain has TRBV5-1 and TRBJ1-1; D not certain. Germline V lookup: CDR1 SGHRS, CDR2 YFSETQ. Trimming stripped 3 bases from V and 3 bases from J, with 15 bases between. The CDR3 runs 15 residues. CDR3 region: CASSYIRNVYTEAFF. CDR3 nucleotide sequence: TGCGCCAGCAGCTATATCAGGAACGTTTACACTGAAGCTTTCTTT. Full variable domain (remainder filled in from reference TRBV5-1 and TRBJ1-1): KAGVTQTPRYLIKTRGQQVTLSCSPISGHRSVSWYQQTPGQGLQFLFEYFSETQRNKGNFPGRFSGRQFSNSRSEMNVSTLELGDSALYLCASSYIRNVYTEAFFGQGTRLTVV.

The CDR3 DNA is TGTGCCAGCAGCCCCAGAGGCAGCGGCGAGCAGTTCTTC. Its protein is CASSPRGSGEQFF. The rearrangement uses TRBV11-3 and TRBJ2-1, with TRBD2 as a possible D gene (5 bases). CDR1 is SGHNT and CDR2 is YENEEA in the germline V gene. CDR3 length: 13 amino acids. Trimming took 5 bases from V and 10 from J, leaving 15 bases between them.

The chain uses TRBV7-9 and TRBJ2-1; 9 nucleotides line up with TRBD2. This CDR3 has 12 amino acids. Trimming at V came to 5 bases and at J to 10 bases, leaving 3 bases not matched to a gene. Germline-derived CDR1 and CDR2 are SEHNR and FQNEAQ (reference sequence). In nucleotides, the CDR3 is TGTGCCAGCAGCCAAGGACTAGCGGAGCAGTTCTTC. It yields the protein CASSQGLAEQFF. Full variable domain (outside the CDR3, taken from reference TRBV7-9 and TRBJ2-1): DTGVSQNPRHKITKRGQNVTFRCDPISEHNRLYWYRQTLGQGPEFLTYFQNEAQLEKSRLLSDRFSAERPKGSFSTLEIQRTEQGDSAMYLCASSQGLAEQFFGPGTRLTVL.

The V and J genes are TRBV9 and TRBJ2-5; D is uncertain. Germline loops: CDR1 SGDLS, CDR2 YYNGEE. With 0 bases removed from V and 4 bases from J, the gap between germline ends came to 7 bases. The CDR3 has 13 amino acids. CDR3 sequence (DNA): TGTGCCAGCAGCGTAGCAGGTATAGAGACCCAGTACTTC. It specifies CASSVAGIETQYF.

The rearrangement joins TRBV7-8 to TRBJ2-7, with D hard to call. Germline V gene sequence: CDR1 SGHVS, CDR2 FQNEAQ. Trimming cost V 0 bases and J 4 bases, with 10 bases left between them. The CDR3 covers 14 residues. For the CDR3, the DNA is TGTGCCAGCAGCTTAGCCCAACATGGATACGAGCAGTACTTC. This codes for CASSLAQHGYEQYF.

Note on this clone: The identical CDR3 is also encoded by other nucleotide sequences in the sample. The chain links TRBV19 to TRBJ1-5; no reliable D call. V shed 0 bases and J shed 5 bases, with 2 bases lying between them. Germline CDR1 reads LNHDA; CDR2 reads SQIVND (reference sequence). This CDR3 has 12 residues. CDR3 residues: CASSIEDQPQHF. The CDR3 DNA sequence: TGTGCCAGTAGTATAGAGGATCAGCCCCAGCATTTT.

The rearrangement links TRBV5-1 to TRBJ2-2; 7 nucleotides line up with TRBD1. There are 15 residues in the CDR3. Unmatched junction bases numbered 8, after V lost 9 bases and J lost 0 bases. The germline gives CDR1 SGHRS, CDR2 YFSETQ. The chain's CDR3 is CATLPGGSNTGELFF. The CDR3 DNA follows: TGCGCCACCCTCCCAGGGGGTTCGAACACCGGGGAGCTGTTTTTT.

The CDR3 spells CASSTTGRDYEQYF. DNA of the CDR3: TGTGCCAGCTCCACCACGGGTCGCGACTACGAGCAGTACTTC. The rearrangement joins TRBV18 to TRBJ2-7, with D uncertain. CDR3 size: 14 residues. The V and J ends lost 6 bases and 3 bases respectively, with 15 bases between them. From germline, CDR1 is KGHSH and CDR2 LQKENI. Together with reference TRBV18 and TRBJ2-7, the CDR3 gives the full variable domain: NAGVMQNPRHLVRRRGQEARLRCSPMKGHSHVYWYRQLPEEGLKFMVYLQKENIIDESGMPKERFSAEFPKEGPSILRIQQVVRGDSAAYFCASSTTGRDYEQYFGPGTRLTVT.

As to this clone: Other DNA sequences in this sample translate to the same CDR3. The rearrangement joins TRBV2 to TRBJ2-5; no firm D call. Trimming took 3 bases from V and 1 from J, leaving 6 bases between them. There are 13 residues in the CDR3. Germline V CDR1 and CDR2: SNHLY, FYNNEI. CDR3 bases: TGTGCCAGCAGTGACGGCATCCAAGAGACCCAGTACTTC. Protein: CASSDGIQETQYF.

This chain uses TRBV2 with TRBJ1-1; D is possibly TRBD1 (6 bases). The germline V gene has CDR1 SNHLY and CDR2 FYNNEI. There are 13 residues in the CDR3. The V end was cut by 1 base, the J end by 10 bases, with 13 bases between. The CDR3 DNA reads TGTGCCAGCAGTGAAGGCGGGGGGCAGGGAGCTTTCTTT. Residues: CASSEGGGQGAFF. Supplemented by reference TRBV2 and TRBJ1-1, the full variable domain reads EPEVTQTPSHQVTQMGQEVILRCVPISNHLYFYWYRQILGQKVEFLVSFYNNEISEKSEIFDDQFSVERPDGSNFTLKIRSTKLEDSAMYFCASSEGGGQGAFFGQGTRLTVV.

In its sample, this clone was seen once. The chain uses TRBV2 and TRBJ2-1; 7 positions agree with TRBD2. The CDR3 runs 15 residues. Trimming took 4 bases from V and 2 from J; bases not matched to a gene: 5. Germline-derived CDR1 and CDR2 are SNHLY and FYNNEI. This chain's CDR3 is CASSGATSAYNEQFF. CDR3 bases: TGTGCCAGCAGTGGAGCAACTAGCGCCTACAATGAGCAGTTCTTC.

The chain is built from TRBV6-5 and TRBJ1-4, with TRBD1 matching 7 bases. The junction had 8 bases not matched to a gene; V was cut back by 2 bases and J by 8 bases. The CDR3 totals 15 residues. Germline values: CDR1 MNHEY, CDR2 SVGAGI. Here the CDR3 reads CASSYLGRGQEKLFF. CDR3 DNA: TGTGCCAGCAGTTACCTCGGTAGGGGGCAGGAAAAACTGTTTTTT.

The V call is TRBV5-4, the J call TRBJ2-7; D unclear. Between the trimmed V and J ends, which lost 4 bases and 6 bases, there was a span of 11 bases. This CDR3 is built from 12 residues. Germline CDR1 and CDR2: SGHNT and YYREEE (reference sequence). CDR3 loop: CASSREYSEQYF. In nucleotides, the CDR3 is TGTGCCAGCAGCAGGGAATACTCCGAGCAGTACTTC.

The J gene is TRBJ2-5, the V gene TRBV11-2; D call uncertain. The CDR3 is 14 residues long. V gave up 1 base and J gave up 5 bases, with 11 bases separating them. The germline gives CDR1 SGHAT, CDR2 FQNNGV. This CDR3 reads CASSLVSSRETQYF. DNA of the CDR3: TGTGCCAGCAGCTTAGTCAGTTCCCGGGAGACCCAGTACTTC.

The chain carries TRBV2 and TRBJ2-7, with D maybe TRBD1 (6 bases). Germline CDR1 SNHLY, CDR2 FYNNEI. The V and J ends lost 8 bases and 4 bases respectively, with 18 bases between them. The CDR3 runs 14 residues. This CDR3 is CASRRDGRGYEQYF. The CDR3 DNA sequence: TGTGCCAGCCGTAGGGACGGCAGGGGATACGAGCAGTACTTC.

The rearrangement joins TRBV5-4 to TRBJ2-6; D ambiguous. The CDR3 totals 15 residues. V gave up 4 bases and J gave up 0 bases, with 8 bases separating them. Germline V gene sequence: CDR1 SGHNT, CDR2 YYREEE (reference sequence). The CDR3 sequence is CASSRGSSGANVLTF. The CDR3 DNA follows: TGTGCCAGCAGCCGAGGAAGCTCTGGGGCCAACGTCCTGACTTTC. The variable domain in full, with the rest retrieved from reference TRBV5-4 and TRBJ2-6, is ETGVTQSPTHLIKTRGQQVTLRCSSQSGHNTVSWYQQALGQGPQFIFQYYREEENGRGNFPPRFSGLQFPNYSSELNVNALELDDSALYLCASSRGSSGANVLTFGAGSRLTVL.